The 24 T cell receptor beta chains below were found in one sample sequenced in a study of siplizumab effects on memory and regulatory T cells (dated by TCRdb to the late 2010s). The library came from the immunoSEQ multiplex PCR assay. TCRdb provides this immuneACCESS table in a form limited to in-frame rearrangements. Some clones are lacking; in checked studies, under half of them reflect an unresolved V gene, and why the rest are absent is not known. Counted in this sample were approximately 58,000 clones; 85% to 95% of them appeared once. The ten largest clones represent around 40% of the sample. Specimen: CD8+ T cells sorted from blood. These receptors came from a human donor in good health.

This clone was counted once. The genes are TRBV2 and TRBJ2-5; D perhaps matches TRBD2 (6 bases). This CDR3 is 15 amino acids long. V lost 7 bases and J 4 bases, leaving 19 bases between the germline ends. Germline V gene data show CDR1 as SNHLY and CDR2 as FYNNEI. The CDR3 region is CASTSPGAGRETQYF. CDR3 nucleotides: TGTGCCAGCACGTCCCCGGGCGCCGGGAGAGAGACCCAGTACTTC.

CDR3 sequence: CASSMLGGDTEAFF. DNA of the CDR3: TGTGCCAGTAGTATGCTGGGGGGAGACACTGAAGCTTTCTTT. The V and J genes are TRBV19 and TRBJ1-1, with D maybe TRBD1 (5 bases). Per germline, CDR1 LNHDA and CDR2 SQIVND (reference sequence). This CDR3 has 14 amino acids. V was cut by 3 bases and J by 3 bases, with 11 bases left in between.

The chain recombines TRBV4-1 with TRBJ2-1, with 8 bases aligning to TRBD2. This CDR3 region has 16 residues. The V gene's germline CDR1 is MGHRA and CDR2 YSYEKL. V shed 1 base and J 5 bases; nucleotides not matched to a gene: 7. The CDR3, as DNA: TGCGCCAGCAGCCAAGTCGCTTCGGGAGGGCACAATGAGCAGTTCTTC. It specifies CASSQVASGGHNEQFF.

The chain is built from TRBV10-1 and TRBJ1-1; D might be TRBD1 (6 bases). V was clipped by 3 bases and J by 2 bases, with 10 bases between them. The CDR3 extends over 14 amino acids. Germline V gives CDR1 WNHNN, CDR2 SYGVQD (reference sequence). The CDR3 is CASSEAGANTEAFF. CDR3 nucleotides: TGCGCCAGCAGTGAAGCAGGGGCTAACACTGAAGCTTTCTTT.

This clone appeared once. The chain employs TRBV7-9 and TRBJ2-1; 8 bases align to TRBD1. Losses at the gene ends were 7 bases for V and 13 bases for J; bases not matched to a gene: 12. Per germline, CDR1 SEHNR and CDR2 FQNEAQ (reference sequence). CDR3 length equals 13 residues. Here the CDR3 DNA reads TGTGCCAGCAAGATGAACAGGGGGAGTGCTCAGTTCTTC. Its translation: CASKMNRGSAQFF.

The CDR3 bases are TGTGCCAGCAGCGAAGGGACCGGCTATGGCTACACCTTC. It specifies CASSEGTGYGYTF. This chain uses TRBV5-4 with TRBJ1-2; tentatively, D is TRBD1 (5 bases). CDR1 SGHNT and CDR2 YYREEE come from the germline V gene (reference sequence). This CDR3 has 13 residues. Trimming pared 4 bases from V and 4 bases from J, leaving 11 bases between.

Here the CDR3 reads CASSKTGGANYEQYF. The CDR3 nucleotides read TGTGCCAGCAGCAAAACAGGGGGCGCTAATTACGAGCAGTACTTC. The rearrangement joins TRBV9 to TRBJ2-7, with 9 bases matching TRBD1. The CDR3 has 15 residues. Germline V gives CDR1 SGDLS, CDR2 YYNGEE. J lost 4 bases, V lost 4 bases, and 9 bases had no gene match.

The gene calls are TRBV19 and TRBJ1-2, with no clear D. V was trimmed by 6 bases and J by 8 bases, leaving 22 bases between them. The CDR3 loop spans 15 amino acids. From germline, CDR1 is LNHDA and CDR2 SQIVND (reference sequence). The CDR3 coding sequence is TGTGCCAGTAGCCCTGTTCTGGGCAGCCCGAAAGGCTACACCTTC. This codes for CASSPVLGSPKGYTF. The variable domain in full, completed from reference TRBV19 and TRBJ1-2, reads DGGITQSPKYLFRKEGQNVTLSCEQNLNHDAMYWYRQDPGQGLRLIYYSQIVNDFQKGDIAEGYSVSREKKESFPLTVTSAQKNPTAFYLCASSPVLGSPKGYTFGSGTRLTVV.

A few counts support this clone. The chain combines TRBV9 with TRBJ1-4; possible D gene TRBD1, 5 bases. V was shortened by 4 bases and J by 7 bases, with 11 bases between the two germline ends. Germline loops: CDR1 SGDLS, CDR2 YYNGEE. The CDR3 runs to 13 residues. CDR3 amino acids: CASSSGTGEKLFF. In nucleotides, the CDR3 is TGTGCCAGCAGCTCTGGGACTGGTGAAAAACTGTTTTTT.

The chain carries TRBV19 and TRBJ1-2; tentative D call: TRBD1 (5 bases). The V and J ends lost 9 bases and 4 bases respectively, with 18 bases between them. The CDR3 has 14 amino acids. From germline, CDR1 is LNHDA and CDR2 SQIVND (reference sequence). Here the CDR3 reads CASNYRQASYGYTF. In nucleotides, the CDR3 is TGTGCCAGCAATTACAGGCAGGCCTCCTATGGCTACACCTTC.

The chain combines TRBV7-9 with TRBJ2-1, with a tentative D call TRBD2 (6 bases). The germline gives CDR1 SEHNR, CDR2 FQNEAQ (reference sequence). The CDR3 runs 16 residues. Trimming removed 5 bases from V and 4 bases from J, with 18 bases in between. CDR3 residues: CASSPLASHIYNEQFF. The CDR3 DNA follows: TGTGCCAGCAGCCCCCTAGCGAGCCATATATACAATGAGCAGTTCTTC.

This chain joins TRBV27 and TRBJ2-7; TRBD2 might be the D (6 bases). The V gene's germline CDR1 is MNHEY and CDR2 SMNVEV (reference sequence). V lost 5 bases and J 3 bases, leaving 17 bases between the germline ends. The CDR3 contains 15 residues. The CDR3 reads CASSPSGLSGYEQYF. The CDR3 DNA reads TGTGCCAGCAGTCCCAGTGGACTAAGTGGCTACGAGCAGTACTTC.

This chain connects TRBV11-3 to TRBJ2-3, with no clear D. Germline values: CDR1 SGHNT, CDR2 YENEEA. V lost 2 bases, J lost 6 bases, and 12 bases lay in between. The CDR3 extends over 14 amino acids. CDR3 in amino acids: CASSLPPGEDTQYF. Written as DNA, the CDR3 is TGTGCCAGCAGCTTACCACCAGGTGAGGATACGCAGTATTTT.

The chain recombines TRBV7-3 with TRBJ2-2; the match to TRBD2 covers 13 bases. The CDR3 totals 17 residues. Germline CDR1 SGHTA, CDR2 FQGTGA. Germline trimming cut 5 bases from V and 3 bases from J; bases unmatched to any gene: 6. The CDR3 region is CASSLGTSGAYTGELFF. As DNA, the CDR3 is TGTGCCAGCAGCCTTGGGACTAGCGGGGCATACACCGGGGAGCTGTTTTTT. Together with reference TRBV7-3 and TRBJ2-2, the CDR3 gives the full variable domain: GAGVSQTPSNKVTEKGKYVELRCDPISGHTALYWYRQSLGQGPEFLIYFQGTGAADDSGLPNDRFFAVRPEGSVSTLKIQRTERGDSAVYLCASSLGTSGAYTGELFFGEGSRLTVL.

The chain recombines TRBV10-1 with TRBJ2-7; possibly TRBD1 or TRBD2 for D (7 bases each). Germline CDR1 and CDR2: WNHNN and SYGVQD (reference sequence). The CDR3 has 15 residues. Trimming removed 6 bases at V and 2 bases at J, with 17 bases between. The CDR3 DNA is TGCGCCAGCAGCCCGGTCCAGGGGGGGACCTACGAGCAGTACTTC. Residues: CASSPVQGGTYEQYF.

V is TRBV5-4 and J is TRBJ2-7; D unresolved. The germline V and J ends were trimmed by 4 bases and 0 bases, with 8 bases remaining between them. CDR3 size: 13 residues. Germline values: CDR1 SGHNT, CDR2 YYREEE (reference sequence). The CDR3 DNA is TGTGCCAGCAGCCCCAGTAGCTCCTACGAGCAGTACTTC. This sequence encodes CASSPSSSYEQYF.

V usage is TRBV2 and J usage is TRBJ2-1; the match to TRBD2 covers 11 bases. V lost 6 bases, J lost 0 bases, and 10 bases stayed unmatched. The CDR3 is 18 residues long. The germline gives CDR1 SNHLY, CDR2 FYNNEI. The CDR3 loop is CASRDLTSGASSYNEQFF. DNA of the CDR3: TGTGCCAGCAGGGACCTGACTAGCGGGGCAAGCTCCTACAATGAGCAGTTCTTC.

The V call is TRBV14, the J call TRBJ2-3; either TRBD1 or TRBD2 may fit D (5 bases each). Germline loops: CDR1 SGHDN, CDR2 FVKESK. The length of the CDR3 is 15 residues. V dropped 2 bases and J dropped 2 bases, with 11 bases sitting between them. CDR3 amino acids: CASSQRGRPTDTQYF. CDR3 coding DNA: TGTGCCAGCAGCCAAAGGGGACGACCCACAGATACGCAGTATTTT.

The chain couples TRBV7-6 to TRBJ1-1, with D maybe TRBD1 (5 bases). This CDR3 spans 13 amino acids. V was trimmed by 6 bases and J by 2 bases, leaving 10 bases between them. CDR1 and CDR2 from the germline V gene are SGHVS and FNYEAQ. CDR3 DNA: TGTGCCAGCAGGCAGACAGTAAACACTGAAGCTTTCTTT. Amino acid sequence: CASRQTVNTEAFF.

J is TRBJ2-1 and V is TRBV13; 8 bases align to TRBD1. Trimming took 5 bases from V and 8 from J; bases not matched to a gene: 14. Looked up from germline, CDR1 is PRHDT and CDR2 is FYEKMQ (reference sequence). This CDR3 comprises 16 residues. CDR3 nucleotide sequence: TGTGCCAGCAGCCCACCCGCCGGGACAGGTGGGTATGAGCAGTTCTTC. This translates into CASSPPAGTGGYEQFF.

This chain connects TRBV7-9 to TRBJ1-4; unclear D gene. V was pared by 2 bases and J by 2 bases, with 6 bases between. The CDR3 is 14 residues long. The germline CDR1 and CDR2 sequences are SEHNR and FQNEAQ (reference sequence). CDR3 bases: TGTGCCAGCAGCTTATTCGGCACTAATGAAAAACTGTTTTTT. It yields the protein CASSLFGTNEKLFF.

This clone turned up a few times. This rearrangement joins TRBV14 to TRBJ2-3; 10 bases fit TRBD1. In germline, CDR1 is SGHDN, CDR2 FVKESK. Trimming cost V 1 base and J 5 bases; bases outside gene matches: 6. The CDR3 has 16 residues. The CDR3 reads CASSQGTGGFEDTQYF. The CDR3 nucleotides read TGTGCCAGCAGCCAAGGGACAGGGGGTTTTGAAGATACGCAGTATTTT.

The rearrangement uses TRBV6-1 and TRBJ2-1; D gene ambiguous. This CDR3 region has 14 residues. Trimming removed 2 bases at V and 2 bases at J, with 7 bases between. In germline, CDR1 is MNHNS, CDR2 SASEGT. Here the CDR3 reads CASSETAAYNEQFF. As DNA, the CDR3 is TGTGCCAGCAGTGAAACTGCGGCCTACAATGAGCAGTTCTTC.

The sample holds one count of this clone. The chain employs TRBV4-1 and TRBJ2-7; tentative D call: TRBD2 (6 bases). This CDR3 is built from 14 residues. Germline V gene lookup returns CDR1 MGHRA and CDR2 YSYEKL. Trimming shortened V by 0 bases and J by 6 bases, and 12 bases separated the two germline ends. CDR3 loop: CASSQDGLALEQYF. CDR3 DNA sequence: TGCGCCAGCAGCCAAGATGGTCTAGCGCTCGAGCAGTACTTC.